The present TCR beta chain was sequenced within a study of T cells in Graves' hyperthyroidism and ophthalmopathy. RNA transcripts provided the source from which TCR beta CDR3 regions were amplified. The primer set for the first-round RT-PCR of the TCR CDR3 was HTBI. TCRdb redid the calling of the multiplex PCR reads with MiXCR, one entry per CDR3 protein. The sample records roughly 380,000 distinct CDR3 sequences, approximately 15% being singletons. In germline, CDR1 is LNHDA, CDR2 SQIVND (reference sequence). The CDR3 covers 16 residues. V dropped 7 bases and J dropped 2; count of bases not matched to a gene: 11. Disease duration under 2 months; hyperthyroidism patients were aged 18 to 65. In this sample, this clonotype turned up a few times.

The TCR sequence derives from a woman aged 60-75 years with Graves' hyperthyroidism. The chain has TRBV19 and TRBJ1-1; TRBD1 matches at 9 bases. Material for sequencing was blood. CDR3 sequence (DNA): TGTGCCAGTACCCGAGGGACAGGGCAGGGAAACACTGAAGCTTTCTTT. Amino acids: CASTRGTGQGNTEAFF.